This T cell receptor beta chain was documented in a study of T cells in localized non-small cell lung cancer. Study-wide results and caveats: Highest T cell clonality was seen in uninvolved adjacent lung, surpassing that measured in tumor. Detection in adjacent lung was observed for a median 57 of the top 100 tumor clones. Higher blood T cell density tracked longer overall survival. A single tumor region was sequenced, leaving heterogeneity possible.

This clone was recorded once. Its specificity is unknown. One end of the junction is discordant with germline, which a read error may explain. Other DNA sequences of this sample code for an identical CDR3. The CDR3 extends over 20 amino acids. From germline, CDR1 is GTSNPN and CDR2 SVGIG (reference sequence). Generated by immunoSEQ multiplex PCR, the TCRdb table keeps only in-frame clones and is missing some. The top ten clones hold roughly 19% of a sample with roughly 76,000 clones, over 60% of them seen once. This sample comprised PBMCs, obtained before any cancer treatment. This clonotype was sampled from a man aged 40 to 70 with stage II squamous cell lung carcinoma. The chain couples TRBV30 to TRBJ2-1, with TRBD2 matching over 8 bases. The CDR3: CAWSFPTGRLREVRDNEQFF. CDR3 sequence (DNA): TGCGCCTGGAGCTTCCCAACCGGACGGCTGCGGGAGGTAAGGGACAATGAGCAGTTCTTC.